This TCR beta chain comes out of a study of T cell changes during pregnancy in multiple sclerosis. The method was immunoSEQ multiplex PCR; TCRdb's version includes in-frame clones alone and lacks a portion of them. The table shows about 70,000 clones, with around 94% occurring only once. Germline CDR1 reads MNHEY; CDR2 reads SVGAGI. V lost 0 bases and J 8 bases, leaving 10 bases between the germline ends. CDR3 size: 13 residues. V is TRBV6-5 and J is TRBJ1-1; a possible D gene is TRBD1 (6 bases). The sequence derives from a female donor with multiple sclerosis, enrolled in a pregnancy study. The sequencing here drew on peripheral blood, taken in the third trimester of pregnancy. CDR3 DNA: TGTGCCAGCAGTTACTCGGGGACATACGAAGCTTTCTTT. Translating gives CASSYSGTYEAFF.